This TCR beta chain was observed in a study of T-cell reconstitution after alpha-beta-depleted transplantation in children (dated by TCRdb to 2015 to 2016). Turning to the overall study: Using TCR repertoire profiling, the study followed T-cell immune reconstitution in a quantitative way in children after TCRalphabeta/CD19-depleted allogeneic hematopoietic cell transplantation.

The library was made by PCR. Reads for this sample came from an Illumina HiSeq 2500. Molecular barcoding was employed in the preparation of TCR libraries, with unique molecular identifiers being used to normalize TCRbeta repertoire quantification. The public reads were reprocessed in TCRdb via fastp at Q25 and MiXCR, keeping in-frame beta chains. Rows matching on CDR3 protein sequence are summarized as one entry with the most common DNA and genes. This sample is represented by 83,000 or so distinct CDR3 sequences; 6.5% to 8.5% of them were singletons. In total, the top ten clones hold 6.9% of the sample. This clonotype occurred many times. No antigen is known for it. No quality values exist for individual bases; no much larger clone is one base distant. The CDR3 contains 12 residues, cysteine and phenylalanine counted. The kept DNA is CDR3 alone, 36 bases in frame from the first base. Trimming removed 4 bases from V and 1 base from J, leaving 4 bases between the germline ends.

The sample here was PBMCs from the stem cell graft donor, taken from the stem cell graft. The receptor's source is a human donor who donated a stem cell graft to a child with congenital amegakaryocytic thrombocytopenia. The sequence joins TRBV12-3 or TRBV12-4 to TRBJ1-2; the D gene remains uncertain. The CDR3 region: CASSSSNYGYTF. The nucleotide sequence is given as TGTGCCAGCAGTTCTAGTAACTATGGCTACACCTTC.